These 29 T cell receptor beta chains originate from one sample sequenced in a study of regulatory T cells in long-lasting Graves disease. The time point: persistent/refractory GD, antithyroid drugs over 5 years with positive TRAb. PBMCs provided the RNA from which the TCR library was made. Arm-PCR of CDR3 regions and iRepertoire HTBI primers were the basis on which TCR beta libraries were built. MiXCR was run by TCRdb on the multiplex PCR reads, yielding one entry per CDR3 protein. There are some 420,000 distinct CDR3 sequences in the sample; roughly 22% occur only once, and around 13% lies in the top ten. The source material was peripheral blood mononuclear cells (PBMCs), sampled when the disease was refractory, from a patient treated with antithyroid drugs. These receptors came from a female donor with Graves disease.

CDR3 sequence: CASSRIAGGLQETQYF. The CDR3 DNA reads as TGTGCCAGCAGTCGGATAGCGGGGGGCCTCCAAGAGACCCAGTACTTC. The rearrangement uses TRBV6-1 and TRBJ2-5; 10 nucleotides align to TRBD2. The CDR3 has 16 residues. V was pared by 5 bases and J by 1 base, with 7 bases of the junction left unmatched. Germline CDR1 is MNHNS and CDR2 is SASEGT.

This clonotype has at least ten counts. The rearrangement joins TRBV28 to TRBJ1-2, with no clear D. With 7 bases removed from V and 4 bases from J, the gap between germline ends came to 13 bases. The CDR3 covers 13 residues. The germline V gene encodes CDR1 MDHEN and CDR2 SYDVKM. CDR3 region: CASKSSAGYGYTF. For the CDR3, the DNA is TGTGCCAGCAAATCAAGCGCGGGCTATGGCTACACCTTC.

The V and J genes are TRBV6-1 and TRBJ1-4; D is unclear. CDR3 length: 12 amino acids. The germline V gene has CDR1 MNHNS and CDR2 SASEGT. V lost 7 bases and J 5 bases, leaving 8 bases between the germline ends. This CDR3 is CASTSANEKLFF. The CDR3, as DNA: TGTGCCAGCACCTCAGCAAATGAAAAACTGTTTTTT.

This clonotype was recorded many times. The chain couples TRBV28 to TRBJ1-4, with a weak D call TRBD1 (5 bases). Germline CDR1 MDHEN, CDR2 SYDVKM. The V and J ends lost 5 bases and 10 bases respectively, with 17 bases between them. The CDR3 runs to 14 residues. The CDR3: CASSPSDRIRKLFF. CDR3 nucleotide sequence: TGTGCCAGCAGTCCTTCCGACAGAATCAGAAAACTGTTTTTT.

This chain links TRBV30 with TRBJ1-2, with TRBD1 as a possible D gene (6 bases). CDR3 size: 14 residues. Germline V gene data show CDR1 as GTSNPN and CDR2 as SVGIG (reference sequence). V lost 4 bases and J lost 0, with 12 bases in between. This CDR3 reads CAWMGWDTNYGYTF. The CDR3 bases are TGTGCCTGGATGGGCTGGGACACTAACTATGGCTACACCTTC.

The chain combines TRBV9 with TRBJ2-7, with 8 bases that match TRBD1. There are 17 residues in the CDR3. Trimming took 0 bases from V and 2 from J; bases not matched to a gene: 10. Germline V gene data show CDR1 as SGDLS and CDR2 as YYNGEE. CDR3 coding DNA: TGTGCCAGCAGCGTAGGGCTAGGACAGGGATCCCCCTACGAGCAGTACTTC. Protein sequence: CASSVGLGQGSPYEQYF.

CDR3 DNA sequence: TGTGCCAGTGCCTCAGGAACCGGGGAGCTGTTTTTT. Its translation: CASASGTGELFF. This chain links TRBV6-1 with TRBJ2-2; no firm D call. The CDR3 runs to 12 residues. V was cut by 9 bases and J by 5 bases, with 10 bases left in between. Germline V gives CDR1 MNHNS, CDR2 SASEGT.

DNA for the CDR3: TGCGCCAGCAGCTTGGCTAGGTCGGTCACAGATACGCAGTATTTT. This sequence encodes CASSLARSVTDTQYF. V and J are TRBV5-1 and TRBJ2-3; D is uncertain. From germline, CDR1 is SGHRS and CDR2 YFSETQ. The CDR3 covers 15 residues. Trimming took 0 bases from V and 2 from J, leaving 10 bases between them.

The chain couples TRBV5-1 to TRBJ1-1, with 7 bases aligning to TRBD1. V was clipped by 4 bases and J by 1 base; unmatched bases: 4. The CDR3 spans 14 residues. In germline, CDR1 is SGHRS, CDR2 YFSETQ. The CDR3 sequence is CASSTSGGNTEAFF. The CDR3 DNA sequence: TGCGCCAGCAGCACCTCAGGGGGGAACACTGAAGCTTTCTTT.

This clonotype showed up many times. The genes are TRBV28 and TRBJ2-4; D is possibly TRBD1 (6 bases). Germline V CDR1 and CDR2: MDHEN, SYDVKM. V lost 5 bases and J lost 7, with 27 bases in between. The CDR3 length is 18 residues. The CDR3 nucleotides are TGTGCCAGCAGTGCCCTACGAGTGACCAGGGGCCGAGGGAACATTCAGTACTTC. Its protein is CASSALRVTRGRGNIQYF.

CDR3 amino acids: CASSHRDRGEPQHF. In nucleotides, the CDR3 is TGTGCCAGCAGCCACCGGGACAGGGGGGAGCCCCAGCATTTT. This sequence joins TRBV12-3 or TRBV12-4 and TRBJ1-5; 11 bases map to TRBD1. The length of the CDR3 is 14 residues. With V trimmed by 6 bases and J by 8 bases, 6 bases remained unmatched.

The rearrangement joins TRBV5-8 to TRBJ1-1; D is ambiguous. Trimming removed 0 bases at V and 0 bases at J, with 9 bases between. The CDR3 is 15 amino acids. Germline CDR1 SGHTS, CDR2 YDEGEE. The CDR3 DNA follows: TGTGCCAGCAGCTTGGGGTTATTTCTGAACACTGAAGCTTTCTTT. Protein sequence: CASSLGLFLNTEAFF.

The CDR3 is CASSEVTGSTFF. As DNA, the CDR3 is TGTGCCAGCAGTGAGGTGACTGGATCAACTTTCTTT. The chain couples TRBV25-1 to TRBJ1-1; no clear D. CDR3 size: 12 residues. Trimming pared 3 bases from V and 12 bases from J, leaving 14 bases between. The germline V gene encodes CDR1 MGHDK and CDR2 SYGVNS.

This clonotype has just a few counts. The rearrangement uses TRBV9 and TRBJ2-7, with 8 bases that match TRBD1. CDR3 length equals 15 residues. Germline V CDR1 and CDR2: SGDLS, YYNGEE. Trimming removed 3 bases from V and 0 bases from J; junction bases left unmatched: 5. CDR3: CASSDGTGGSYEQYF. The CDR3 coding sequence is TGTGCCAGCAGCGATGGAACAGGGGGCTCCTACGAGCAGTACTTC.

The chain couples TRBV7-9 to TRBJ2-4, with 7 bases aligning to TRBD1. The CDR3 has 15 residues. Germline V gives CDR1 SEHNR, CDR2 FQNEAQ (reference sequence). J gave up 7 bases and V 0 bases, and 6 bases lay outside the gene matches. Here the CDR3 DNA reads TGTGCCAGCAGCTTAGCGAGACAGGGAATCAACATTCAGTACTTC. Its protein is CASSLARQGINIQYF.

This clonotype was seen many times. J is TRBJ2-5 and V is TRBV28; D tentatively reads TRBD1 or TRBD2 (5 bases each). CDR3 size: 14 residues. The germline CDR1 and CDR2 sequences are MDHEN and SYDVKM. V shed 1 base and J shed 9 bases, with 15 bases lying between them. The CDR3 nucleotides read TGTGCCAGCAGTTTATCGGCAGTACTAGGGGCCCAGTACTTC. It encodes CASSLSAVLGAQYF.

This clonotype was detected many times. The rearrangement links TRBV12-3 or TRBV12-4 to TRBJ2-5, with 9 bases lining up with TRBD1. The CDR3 has 15 amino acids. The V gene end was trimmed by 7 bases and the J gene end by 4 bases; junction bases not matched to a gene: 10. This CDR3 reads CASTSGQGVGETQYF. As DNA, the CDR3 is TGTGCCAGCACCTCGGGACAGGGAGTGGGAGAGACCCAGTACTTC.

This clonotype appeared many times. CDR3 sequence: CASSERGKQYF. The CDR3 coding sequence is TGTGCCAGCAGTGAAAGGGGAAAGCAGTACTTC. The chain employs TRBV2 and TRBJ2-7; maybe TRBD1 (5 bases). CDR3 length: 11 amino acids. CDR1 is SNHLY, CDR2 FYNNEI, per germline. Trimming shortened V by 2 bases and J by 8 bases, and 7 bases separated the two germline ends.

There are a few counts of this clonotype. The rearrangement joins TRBV11-2 to TRBJ2-2; 9 bases agree with TRBD2. The CDR3 has 13 amino acids. Germline V gene lookup returns CDR1 SGHAT and CDR2 FQNNGV. Trimming at V came to 8 bases and at J to 5 bases, leaving 3 bases not matched to a gene. The chain's CDR3 is CASAGGQTGELFF. The CDR3 nucleotides are TGTGCCAGCGCGGGGGGGCAGACCGGGGAGCTGTTTTTT.

The chain has TRBV7-2 and TRBJ1-3; D is unresolved. This CDR3 comprises 17 residues. V was pared by 2 bases and J by 0 bases, with 14 bases between. Germline V lookup: CDR1 SGHTA, CDR2 FQGNSA. This chain's CDR3 is CASSLFGSFLSGNTIYF. CDR3 nucleotide sequence: TGTGCCAGCAGCTTATTCGGCAGCTTTCTCTCTGGAAACACCATATATTTT.

This clonotype was detected only a few times. A read error may produce the germline difference seen at one junction end. The chain combines TRBV20-1 with TRBJ2-3, with D tentatively TRBD1 (6 bases). CDR1 and CDR2 (germline): DFQATT, SNEGSKA (reference sequence). There are 13 residues in the CDR3. In DNA form, the CDR3 reads TGCAGCGCCCTTGAGACAGGCACAGATACGCAGTATTTC. Protein: CSALETGTDTQYF.

Many counts were recorded for this clonotype. This chain joins TRBV7-2 and TRBJ2-5; D possibly matches TRBD1 or TRBD2 (5 bases each). CDR3 length: 14 amino acids. V lost 5 bases, J lost 7 bases, and 17 bases lay in between. Germline V gene sequence: CDR1 SGHTA, CDR2 FQGNSA. The CDR3 reads CASSRDGLQRTQYF. The CDR3 DNA is TGTGCCAGCAGCCGGGACGGACTTCAACGGACCCAGTACTTC.

This clonotype has a count of ten or more. CDR3 sequence reads: CASSFSSEKLFF. The CDR3 DNA sequence: TGTGCCAGCAGCTTTTCCAGTGAAAAACTGTTTTTT. The chain employs TRBV7-2 and TRBJ1-4; D call uncertain. Trimming shortened V by 3 bases and J by 7 bases, and 6 bases separated the two germline ends. The CDR3 is 12 residues long. CDR1 is SGHTA and CDR2 is FQGNSA in the germline V gene.

The chain uses TRBV4-1 and TRBJ2-5; D may match TRBD1 or TRBD2 (5 bases each). This CDR3 is 14 amino acids long. CDR1 is MGHRA, CDR2 YSYEKL, per germline. Trimming shortened V by 5 bases and J by 5 bases, and 15 bases separated the two germline ends. The CDR3 is CASSRGVVGETQYF. The CDR3 DNA follows: TGCGCCAGCAGCAGAGGGGTGGTCGGGGAGACCCAGTACTTC.

This clonotype has at least ten counts. J is TRBJ2-7 and V is TRBV28, with unresolved D. Germline V gives CDR1 MDHEN, CDR2 SYDVKM. V dropped 5 bases and J dropped 7 bases, with 15 bases sitting between them. CDR3 length equals 13 residues. The CDR3: CASSVPTLGEQYF. The CDR3, as DNA: TGTGCCAGCAGTGTCCCGACCCTAGGGGAGCAGTACTTC.

This clonotype was detected a few times. The chain couples TRBV12-3 or TRBV12-4 to TRBJ1-3; 9 nucleotides agree with TRBD1. V trimming: 6 bases; J trimming: 5 bases; junction bases outside the gene matches: 8. CDR3 length: 15 amino acids. CDR3 region: CASSPGDRARNTIYF. Written as DNA, the CDR3 is TGTGCCAGCAGCCCCGGGGACAGGGCAAGAAACACCATATATTTT.

This clonotype showed up many times. This chain uses TRBV28 with TRBJ2-7; weak D call: TRBD1 (5 bases). Germline CDR1 MDHEN, CDR2 SYDVKM. There are 13 residues in the CDR3. Trimming stripped 3 bases from V and 7 bases from J, with 13 bases between. CDR3 in amino acids: CASSFPTVWEQYF. The DNA for the CDR3 is TGTGCCAGCAGTTTCCCGACAGTGTGGGAGCAGTACTTC.

This clonotype has only a few counts. This rearrangement joins TRBV7-8 to TRBJ2-4; 7 bases map to TRBD1. This CDR3 has 14 residues. Germline V lookup: CDR1 SGHVS, CDR2 FQNEAQ. The V gene end was trimmed by 2 bases and the J gene end by 5 bases; junction bases not matched to a gene: 3. CDR3 region: CASSLLGQQNIQYF. CDR3 DNA: TGTGCCAGCAGCTTATTGGGACAGCAAAACATTCAGTACTTC.

V usage is TRBV20-1 and J usage is TRBJ1-1, with 7 bases aligning to TRBD1. This CDR3 is built from 15 residues. Looked up from germline, CDR1 is DFQATT and CDR2 is SNEGSKA (reference sequence). J gave up 1 base and V 0 bases, and 5 bases lay outside the gene matches. The CDR3 is CSARDLEGANTEAFF. As DNA, the CDR3 is TGCAGTGCTAGAGATTTGGAGGGGGCGAACACTGAAGCTTTCTTT.